This note documents a single T cell receptor (beta chain) sequence. Relapses following autologous stem cell transplantation were seen in all patients, with brentuximab vedotin exposure varying. The CDR3 contains 15 residues. Germline V gene lookup returns CDR1 SGHAT and CDR2 FQNNGV. J lost 3 bases, V lost 6 bases, and 8 bases had no gene match. The sample is drawn from a study of PD-1 blockade in classical Hodgkin lymphoma. As for the study in general: Nivolumab dosing for patients was 3 mg/kg, administered intravenously every 2 weeks.

Profiling relied on immunoSEQ multiplex PCR, and the TCRdb table lists in-frame clones only, not all of them. This table holds about 94,000 clones, about 91% found once. Source: peripheral blood mononuclear cells (PBMCs), taken before the second cycle of nivolumab. This chain links TRBV11-2 with TRBJ2-7; 10 bases are a match to TRBD2. The receptor comes from a human donor with classical Hodgkin lymphoma. CDR3 nucleotide sequence: TGTGCCAGCAGGGATCTAGCGGGGGCCTACTACGAGCAGTACTTC. As protein: CASRDLAGAYYEQYF.